The source of this T cell receptor beta chain is a study of blood T cell repertoires in COVID-19. Study in general: Sample material is recorded as cDNA or gDNA derived from T cells, B-cell-depleted T cells, or PBMCs.

This table comes from immunoSEQ multiplex PCR, and its TCRdb copy is limited to in-frame clones, with some not included. The sample lists about 270,000 clones; approximately 90% were seen once. Individuals drawn from approximately 26 US areas were about 18 to 95 years old. A COVID-19 case had been met by exposed participants during the 2 weeks before study entry. CDR1 WSHSY and CDR2 SAAADI come from the germline V gene. Unmatched junction bases numbered 9, after V lost 2 bases and J lost 3 bases. The CDR3 loop spans 16 amino acids. The sequenced material came from PBMCs or T cells enriched from blood (not recorded which). V usage is TRBV10-2 and J usage is TRBJ2-7; 8 positions agree with TRBD2. This receptor was taken from a man between 35 and 55 years old who had been exposed to COVID-19. CDR3 DNA sequence: TGCGCCAGCAGTGAGGTCCTCGGGCTAGCGGGCTACGAGCAGTACTTC. Protein sequence: CASSEVLGLAGYEQYF.